Listed below are T cell receptor beta chains from one sample, sequenced in a study of T cells after yellow fever vaccination. MiXCR, applied by TCRdb to the 5' RACE reads, yields one record per CDR3 protein. The sample contains about 69,000 distinct CDR3 sequences, 5% to 6.5% of which appear only once. The specimen was CD4+ T cells sorted from PBMCs, collected less than 16 days after the first yellow fever vaccination. Receptors were obtained from a man between 18 and 29 years old who received the YFV17D yellow fever vaccine. The CDR3 runs from the conserved cysteine through the conserved F or W. A D gene is named only where the DNA matches it firmly. A clone size is listed for some rows: how often the clone was seen (once, few, many), or a class if it is expanded.

v_call	d_call	clone_size	j_call	cdr3_aa	cdr3_nt
TRBV12-3/TRBV12-4	TRBD2	many	TRBJ2-1	CASFERGENEQFF	TGTGCCAGCTTCGAGCGGGGTGAGAATGAGCAGTTCTTC
TRBV7-2	NA	NA	TRBJ1-1	CASSIQMNTEAFF	TGTGCCAGCAGCATTCAAATGAACACTGAAGCTTTCTTT
TRBV7-2	TRBD1	many	TRBJ2-6	CASSRQTGGGTTNVLTF	TGTGCCAGCAGCAGACAGACAGGGGGTGGAACCACCAACGTCCTGACTTTC
TRBV12-3/TRBV12-4	TRBD2	many	TRBJ2-3	CASTHPGGGTDTQYF	TGTGCCAGCACCCACCCGGGGGGGGGCACAGATACGCAGTATTTT
TRBV5-1	NA	many	TRBJ1-4	CASGSQGLNEKLFF	TGCGCCAGCGGCTCTCAGGGATTGAATGAAAAACTGTTTTTT
TRBV20-1	NA	many	TRBJ2-3	CSARVPTDTQYF	TGCAGTGCTAGAGTGCCCACAGATACGCAGTATTTT
TRBV2	NA	many	TRBJ1-1	CASRYYRDGTEAFF	TGTGCCAGCAGGTATTACCGGGACGGCACTGAAGCTTTCTTT
TRBV5-8	NA	many	TRBJ2-1	CASRRGGLYEQFF	TGTGCCAGCAGGAGGGGGGGTCTATACGAGCAGTTCTTC
TRBV27	NA	many	TRBJ2-7	CASSLLQYF	TGTGCCAGCAGTTTACTGCAGTACTTC
TRBV7-9	TRBD1	many	TRBJ1-4	CASSRGQGDGEKLFF	TGTGCCAGCAGCCGGGGACAGGGGGACGGGGAAAAACTGTTTTTT
TRBV11-2	TRBD2	many	TRBJ2-3	CASTTSGSHTDTQYF	TGTGCCAGCACGACTAGCGGGTCCCACACAGATACGCAGTATTTT
TRBV4-3	NA	many	TRBJ1-1	CASSRHTSNTEAFF	TGCGCCAGCAGCCGCCATACTTCGAACACTGAAGCTTTCTTT
TRBV12-3/TRBV12-4	TRBD1	many	TRBJ2-5	CASSPQGAGETQYF	TGTGCCAGCAGTCCACAGGGGGCAGGGGAGACCCAGTACTTC
TRBV6-2/TRBV6-3	TRBD2	many	TRBJ2-1	CASSQERGAYNEQFF	TGTGCCAGCAGCCAAGAGCGGGGGGCCTACAATGAGCAGTTCTTC
TRBV11-2	TRBD2	many	TRBJ2-1	CASSFGTSDEQFF	TGTGCCAGCAGCTTCGGGACTAGCGATGAGCAGTTCTTC
TRBV10-2	NA	many	TRBJ2-5	CASSESGSQETQYF	TGCGCCAGCAGTGAGTCAGGTTCCCAAGAGACCCAGTACTTC
TRBV7-2	NA	many	TRBJ1-6	CASSLADRTFSPLHF	TGTGCCAGCAGCTTAGCAGACCGAACTTTTTCACCCCTCCACTTT
TRBV4-2	TRBD1	many	TRBJ1-2	CASSRQNRGRTYGYTF	TGTGCCAGCAGCCGCCAGAACAGGGGGCGGACCTATGGCTACACCTTC
TRBV29-1	NA	many	TRBJ2-1	CSMTRSSYNEQFF	TGCAGCATGACTAGGTCCTCCTACAATGAGCAGTTCTTC
TRBV20-1	NA	many	TRBJ2-5	CSASTKKIRETQYF	TGCAGTGCTTCGACGAAAAAAATAAGGGAGACCCAGTACTTC
TRBV4-2	NA	many	TRBJ1-5	CASSQDDNGYQPQHF	TGTGCCAGCAGCCAAGACGACAACGGTTATCAGCCCCAGCATTTT
TRBV12-3/TRBV12-4	NA	many	TRBJ2-5	CARRAIGETQYF	TGTGCCAGAAGAGCTATCGGGGAGACCCAGTACTTC
TRBV14	NA	NA	TRBJ2-6	CASKVSGANVLTF	TGTGCCAGCAAGGTCTCTGGGGCCAACGTCCTGACTTTC
TRBV5-1	NA	many	TRBJ2-2	CASSLSPNTGELFF	TGCGCCAGCAGCTTGTCGCCCAACACCGGGGAGCTGTTTTTT
TRBV12-3/TRBV12-4	NA	many	TRBJ2-1	CASWIEQFF	TGTGCCAGCTGGATTGAGCAGTTCTTC
TRBV25-1	NA	NA	TRBJ2-3	CASGPGLLSRTDTQYF	TGTGCCAGCGGCCCCGGGCTCCTGTCTAGGACAGATACGCAGTATTTT
TRBV5-1	NA	many	TRBJ1-5	CASSLQGARNQPQHF	TGCGCCAGCAGCTTGCAGGGAGCCCGTAATCAGCCCCAGCATTTT
TRBV12-3/TRBV12-4	NA	many	TRBJ2-5	CASSSPTVQETQYF	TGTGCCAGCAGTTCCCCCACAGTCCAAGAGACCCAGTACTTC
TRBV20-1	NA	many	TRBJ1-1	CSARSLDWNTEAFF	TGCAGTGCTAGGAGTCTCGACTGGAACACTGAAGCTTTCTTT
TRBV5-1	NA	many	TRBJ2-6	CASSLVAGVLSGANVLTF	TGCGCCAGCAGCTTGGTTGCAGGGGTCTTAAGTGGGGCCAACGTCCTGACTTTC
TRBV7-2	NA	many	TRBJ1-5	CASSLGGLQPQHF	TGTGCCAGCAGCTTAGGGGGGCTTCAGCCCCAGCATTTT
TRBV28	NA	many	TRBJ2-5	CASRGQRETQYF	TGTGCCAGCAGAGGACAGAGGGAGACCCAGTACTTC
TRBV10-2	TRBD2	many	TRBJ2-1	CASRPGGRDEQFF	TGCGCCAGCAGGCCGGGGGGGAGGGATGAGCAGTTCTTC
TRBV3-1	NA	many	TRBJ2-3	CASSRESGRNTQYF	TGTGCCAGCAGCCGCGAGTCGGGGCGGAATACGCAGTATTTT
TRBV7-8	NA	many	TRBJ2-7	CASSSEYLYEQYF	TGTGCCAGCAGCAGTGAATACCTCTACGAGCAGTACTTC
TRBV29-1	NA	many	TRBJ1-1	CSSTPGQLSNGAFF	TGCAGCTCCACTCCAGGACAGCTATCGAATGGAGCTTTCTTT
TRBV7-9	NA	many	TRBJ2-1	CASSLAVGAGEQFF	TGTGCCAGCAGCTTAGCTGTGGGGGCGGGTGAGCAGTTCTTC
TRBV5-1	TRBD1	many	TRBJ1-4	CASSSGTVATNEKLFF	TGCGCCAGCAGCTCAGGGACAGTAGCAACTAATGAAAAACTGTTTTTT
TRBV4-3	NA	many	TRBJ2-6	CASSQGNGANVLTF	TGCGCCAGCAGCCAAGGAAATGGGGCCAACGTCCTGACTTTC
TRBV7-2	TRBD2	many	TRBJ2-1	CASSTQLAGPYNEQFF	TGTGCCAGCAGCACCCAACTAGCGGGGCCATACAATGAGCAGTTCTTC